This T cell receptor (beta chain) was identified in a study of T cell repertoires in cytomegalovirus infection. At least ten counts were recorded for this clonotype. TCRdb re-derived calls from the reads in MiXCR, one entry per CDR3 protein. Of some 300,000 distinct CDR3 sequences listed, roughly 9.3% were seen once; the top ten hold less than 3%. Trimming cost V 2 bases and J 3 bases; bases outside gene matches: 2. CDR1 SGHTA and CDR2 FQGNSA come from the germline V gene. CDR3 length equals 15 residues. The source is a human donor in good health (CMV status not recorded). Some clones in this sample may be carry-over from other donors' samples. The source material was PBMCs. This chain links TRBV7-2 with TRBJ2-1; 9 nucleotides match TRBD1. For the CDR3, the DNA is TGTGCCAGCAGCTTATTGGGACAGGGCTACAATGAGCAGTTCTTC. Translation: CASSLLGQGYNEQFF.